Described below is a single T cell receptor beta chain sequence and its context. The CDR3 length is 16 residues. Germline V gene lookup returns CDR1 LNHDA and CDR2 SQIVND (reference sequence). V shed 2 bases and J shed 9 bases, with 20 bases lying between them. These data come from a study of blood T cell repertoires in COVID-19. Individuals drawn from 24 US areas were about 18 to 90 years old. Categorization into cohorts depended on clinical history that participants reported. Profiled with immunoSEQ multiplex PCR; TCRdb holds only in-frame clones, not every one. Here the sample spans nearly 200,000 clones, about four fifths being singletons.

This TCR was sampled from a man aged 40-49 years who had recovered from COVID-19. Material: PBMCs or T cells enriched from blood (not recorded which). The chain couples TRBV19 to TRBJ1-5, with D perhaps TRBD1 (5 bases). The CDR3 here is CASSIRAGQPIGPQHF. In DNA form, the CDR3 reads TGTGCCAGTAGTATAAGGGCAGGGCAGCCTATCGGGCCCCAGCATTTT.